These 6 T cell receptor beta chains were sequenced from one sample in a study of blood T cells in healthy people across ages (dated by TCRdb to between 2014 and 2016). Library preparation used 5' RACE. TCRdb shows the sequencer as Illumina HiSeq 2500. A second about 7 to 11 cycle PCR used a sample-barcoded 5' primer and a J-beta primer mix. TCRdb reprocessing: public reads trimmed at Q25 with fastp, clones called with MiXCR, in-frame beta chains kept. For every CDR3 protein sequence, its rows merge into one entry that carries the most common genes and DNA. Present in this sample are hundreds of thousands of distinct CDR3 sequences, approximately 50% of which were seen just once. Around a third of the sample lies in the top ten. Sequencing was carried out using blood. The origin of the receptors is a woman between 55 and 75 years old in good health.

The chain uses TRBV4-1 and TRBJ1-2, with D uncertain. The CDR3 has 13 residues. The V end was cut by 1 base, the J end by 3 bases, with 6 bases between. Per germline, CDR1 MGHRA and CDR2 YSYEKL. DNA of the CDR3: TGCGCCAGCAGCCAAGGGATGGACTATGGCTACACCTTC. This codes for CASSQGMDYGYTF.

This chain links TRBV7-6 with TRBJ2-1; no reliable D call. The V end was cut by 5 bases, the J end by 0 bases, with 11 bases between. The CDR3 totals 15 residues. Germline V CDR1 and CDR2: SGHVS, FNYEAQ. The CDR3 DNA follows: TGTGCCAGCAGCCCAAGCGTCAGCTCCTACAATGAGCAGTTCTTC. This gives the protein CASSPSVSSYNEQFF.

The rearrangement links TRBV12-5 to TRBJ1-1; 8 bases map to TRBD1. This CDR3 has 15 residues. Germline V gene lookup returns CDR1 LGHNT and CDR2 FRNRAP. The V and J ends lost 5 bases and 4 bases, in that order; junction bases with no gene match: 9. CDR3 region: CASGTTGDRSTEAFF. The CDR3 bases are TGTGCTAGTGGTACGACAGGGGATCGGAGCACTGAAGCTTTCTTT.

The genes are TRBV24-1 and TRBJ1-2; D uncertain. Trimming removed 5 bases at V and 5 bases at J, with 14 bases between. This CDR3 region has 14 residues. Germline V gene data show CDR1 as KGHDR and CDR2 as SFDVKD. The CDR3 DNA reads TGTGCCACCAGTGTCGGAGACACCGGTTATGGCTACACCTTC. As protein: CATSVGDTGYGYTF.

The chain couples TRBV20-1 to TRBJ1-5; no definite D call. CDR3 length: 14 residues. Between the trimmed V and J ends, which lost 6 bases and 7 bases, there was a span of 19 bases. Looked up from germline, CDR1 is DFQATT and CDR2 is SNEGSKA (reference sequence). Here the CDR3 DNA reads TGCAGTGCCGCCGGAGGAGGGTCTGGCCAGCCCCAGCATTTT. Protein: CSAAGGGSGQPQHF.

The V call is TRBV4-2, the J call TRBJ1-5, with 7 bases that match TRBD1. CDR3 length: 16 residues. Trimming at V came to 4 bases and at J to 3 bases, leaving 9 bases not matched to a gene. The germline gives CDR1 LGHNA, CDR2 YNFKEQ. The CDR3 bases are TGTGCCAGCAGCCGAGGGACAGCTATTAACAATCAGCCCCAGCATTTT. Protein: CASSRGTAINNQPQHF.